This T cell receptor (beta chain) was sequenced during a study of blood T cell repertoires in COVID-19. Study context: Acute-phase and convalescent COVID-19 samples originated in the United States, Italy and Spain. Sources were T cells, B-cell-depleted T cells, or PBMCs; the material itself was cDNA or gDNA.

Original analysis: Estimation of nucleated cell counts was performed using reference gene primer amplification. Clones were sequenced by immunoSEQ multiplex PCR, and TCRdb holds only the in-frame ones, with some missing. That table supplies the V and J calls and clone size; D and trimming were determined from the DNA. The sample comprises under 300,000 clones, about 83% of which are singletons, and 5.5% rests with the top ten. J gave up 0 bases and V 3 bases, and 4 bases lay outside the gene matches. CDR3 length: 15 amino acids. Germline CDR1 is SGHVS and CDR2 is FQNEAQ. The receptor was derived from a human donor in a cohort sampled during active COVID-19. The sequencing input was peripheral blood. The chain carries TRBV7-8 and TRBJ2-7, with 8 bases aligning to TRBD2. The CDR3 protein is CASSLGSGVSYEQYF. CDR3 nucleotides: TGTGCCAGCAGCTTGGGTAGCGGGGTCTCCTACGAGCAGTACTTC. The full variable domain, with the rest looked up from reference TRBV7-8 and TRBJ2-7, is GAGVSQSPRYKVAKRGQDVALRCDPISGHVSLFWYQQALGQGPEFLTYFQNEAQLDKSGLPSDRFFAERPEGSVSTLKIQRTQQEDSAVYLCASSLGSGVSYEQYFGPGTRLTVT.